The rows below give T cell receptor beta chains drawn from one sample of a study of tumor and adjacent non-tumor tissue in lung cancer. Each CDR3 protein gets one entry after TCRdb re-called the multiplex PCR reads with MiXCR. The table includes around 80,000 distinct CDR3 sequences, approximately 81% detected once. Sequenced input: distant non-tumor lung tissue. The receptor source for this set is a man between 60 and 75 years old with non-small cell lung cancer. Both conserved end residues are part of each CDR3. D genes are given only for firm matches. Size values are once, few and many counts, or a class for expanded clones, and some rows have none.

clone size: -
V gene: TRBV20-1
J gene: TRBJ1-5
D gene: -
CDR3 protein: CSALRLGEGIKAQHF
CDR3 DNA: TGTAGTGCGCTCAGACTGGGGGAGGGCATAAAGGCCCAGCATTTT

clone size: -
V gene: TRBV11-3
J gene: TRBJ2-3
D gene: -
CDR3 protein: CARSSQGADTQYF
CDR3 DNA: TGTGCCAGGAGCTCTCAGGGAGCAGATACGCAGTATTTT

clone size: -
V gene: TRBV12-3/TRBV12-4
J gene: TRBJ1-1
D gene: -
CDR3 protein: CASGGTGLGGIEAFF
CDR3 DNA: TGTGCCAGCGGGGGAACAGGGTTGGGGGGCATTGAAGCTTTCTTT

clone size: -
V gene: TRBV5-6
J gene: TRBJ1-2
D gene: -
CDR3 protein: CTNSQSTGLSLWGGYTF
CDR3 DNA: TGTACCAACAGCCAATCGACAGGCCTCTCTCTATGGGGTGGCTACACCTTC

clone size: -
V gene: TRBV5-6
J gene: TRBJ2-1
D gene: -
CDR3 protein: CASIPLGRLGRNEQFF
CDR3 DNA: TGTGCCAGCATCCCCTTGGGGCGCTTAGGGCGTAATGAGCAGTTCTTC

clone size: -
V gene: TRBV29-1
J gene: TRBJ1-1
D gene: -
CDR3 protein: CGAQEGETKAFF
CDR3 DNA: TGCGGCGCCCAAGAGGGGGAAACTAAAGCATTCTTT

clone size: -
V gene: TRBV6-5
J gene: TRBJ1-6
D gene: TRBD1
CDR3 protein: CASSYTTGTDSPIHF
CDR3 DNA: TGTGCCAGTAGCTACACGACAGGGACTGATTCACCCATCCACTTT

clone size: -
V gene: TRBV13
J gene: TRBJ2-7
D gene: -
CDR3 protein: CASSFYGAMNPYEQYF
CDR3 DNA: TGTGCCAGTAGCTTTTACGGAGCTATGAACCCCTACGAGCAATACTTC

clone size: -
V gene: TRBV20-1
J gene: TRBJ1-4
D gene: -
CDR3 protein: CSASMAAEGGKLFF
CDR3 DNA: TGCAGTGCTAGTATGGCCGCCGAAGGGGGAAAACTGTTTTTT

clone size: -
V gene: TRBV11-3
J gene: TRBJ1-1
D gene: TRBD1
CDR3 protein: CASGLEFAAQGQYSTFF
CDR3 DNA: TGTGCCAGCGGCTTAGAGTTTGCGGCACAGGGGCAATATTCAACTTTCTTT

clone size: once
V gene: TRBV5-6
J gene: TRBJ2-1
D gene: -
CDR3 protein: CASSREGEQFF
CDR3 DNA: TGTGCCAGCAGTCGCGAAGGTGAGCAGTTCTTC

clone size: -
V gene: TRBV4-3
J gene: TRBJ2-7
D gene: TRBD1
CDR3 protein: CASSQSPGAGGYEEYF
CDR3 DNA: TGCGCCAGCAGCCAGAGCCCCGGGGCAGGGGGCTACGAGGAGTACTTC

clone size: -
V gene: TRBV6-5
J gene: TRBJ2-7
D gene: -
CDR3 protein: CASGNGVVTRYGQYF
CDR3 DNA: TGTGCCAGCGGTAATGGAGTAGTCACTCGCTACGGGCAGTACTTC

clone size: few
V gene: TRBV11-1
J gene: TRBJ1-4
D gene: -
CDR3 protein: CASSPRREVSEKLFF
CDR3 DNA: TGTGCCAGTAGCCCTCGCCGGGAGGTGTCTGAAAAACTGTTTTTT

clone size: -
V gene: TRBV4-1
J gene: TRBJ2-1
D gene: -
CDR3 protein: CSSSRGGREQFF
CDR3 DNA: TGTTCCAGCAGCCGAGGGGGGCGAGAGCAGTTCTTC

clone size: -
V gene: TRBV29-1
J gene: TRBJ2-5
D gene: -
CDR3 protein: CSVAAGETQCF
CDR3 DNA: TGCAGCGTTGCAGCAGGGGAGACCCAGTGCTTC

clone size: -
V gene: TRBV6-5
J gene: TRBJ2-1
D gene: TRBD2
CDR3 protein: CANRGGILYNEQFF
CDR3 DNA: TGTGCCAATCGCGGGGGAATACTTTACAATGAGCAGTTCTTC

clone size: -
V gene: TRBV11-2
J gene: TRBJ2-7
D gene: -
CDR3 protein: CTSSRYGTGGFEHSF
CDR3 DNA: TGTACCAGCAGCCGATACGGTACAGGAGGTTTCGAGCACTCCTTC

clone size: -
V gene: TRBV30
J gene: TRBJ1-6
D gene: -
CDR3 protein: CAWNWHPGENSPLHF
CDR3 DNA: TGTGCCTGGAACTGGCATCCGGGGGAAAATTCACCCCTCCACTTT

clone size: once
V gene: TRBV6-5
J gene: TRBJ1-5
D gene: -
CDR3 protein: CASCYSEQGSPPQHF
CDR3 DNA: TGTGCCAGCTGTTACAGTGAACAGGGTAGTCCGCCCCAGCATTTT

clone size: -
V gene: TRBV11-2
J gene: TRBJ2-3
D gene: -
CDR3 protein: CASSLVVGRGGNQIDTQYF
CDR3 DNA: TGTGCCAGCAGCTTAGTGGTGGGGCGCGGGGGCAATCAGATAGATACGCAGTATTTT

clone size: -
V gene: TRBV12-3/TRBV12-4
J gene: TRBJ2-2
D gene: -
CDR3 protein: CASSLRQGGIGNLFF
CDR3 DNA: TGTGCCAGCAGTTTAAGGCAGGGGGGAATCGGGAATCTGTTTTTT

clone size: -
V gene: TRBV20-1
J gene: TRBJ1-1
D gene: -
CDR3 protein: CSAYGEVSTEAFF
CDR3 DNA: TGCAGTGCTTATGGGGAGGTTTCCACTGAGGCTTTCTTT

clone size: few
V gene: TRBV5-1
J gene: TRBJ1-2
D gene: TRBD1
CDR3 protein: CASSLGGQTYGYTF
CDR3 DNA: TGCGCCAGCAGCTTGGGGGGACAGACGTATGGCTACACCTTC

clone size: -
V gene: TRBV5-1
J gene: TRBJ1-5
D gene: TRBD1
CDR3 protein: CASSPGQENHPQHF
CDR3 DNA: TGCGCCAGCAGCCCAGGACAGGAGAATCATCCCCAGCATTTT

clone size: -
V gene: TRBV7-2
J gene: TRBJ1-6
D gene: -
CDR3 protein: CTSSLEASNSPLHF
CDR3 DNA: TGTACTAGCAGCTTAGAGGCCAGTAATTCACCCCTCCACTTT

clone size: -
V gene: TRBV12-3/TRBV12-4
J gene: TRBJ1-1
D gene: -
CDR3 protein: CASSITTRGGMNTEVFF
CDR3 DNA: TGTGCCAGCAGCATAACTACGAGAGGGGGTATGAACACTGAAGTTTTCTTT

clone size: once
V gene: TRBV6-5
J gene: TRBJ2-6
D gene: -
CDR3 protein: CTSSYSEEVGANVLTF
CDR3 DNA: TGTACCAGCAGTTACTCGGAGGAGGTTGGGGCCAACGTCCTGACTTTC

clone size: -
V gene: TRBV5-4
J gene: TRBJ1-2
D gene: -
CDR3 protein: CASSPESFVGDYGYAF
CDR3 DNA: TGTGCCAGCAGCCCGGAGTCTTTTGTAGGGGACTATGGCTACGCCTTC

clone size: -
V gene: TRBV6-6
J gene: TRBJ2-5
D gene: -
CDR3 protein: CVSNLSPTPGETQCF
CDR3 DNA: TGTGTTAGCAATTTGTCCCCAACCCCCGGGGAGACCCAGTGCTTC

clone size: -
V gene: TRBV2
J gene: TRBJ2-1
D gene: -
CDR3 protein: CVSISTRRDEQFF
CDR3 DNA: TGTGTCAGCATCAGCACACGACGGGATGAGCAGTTCTTC

clone size: -
V gene: TRBV20-1
J gene: TRBJ2-3
D gene: TRBD2
CDR3 protein: CNARAHGGGITQYF
CDR3 DNA: TGCAATGCTAGAGCTCACGGCGGGGGGATTACGCAGTATTTT

clone size: -
V gene: TRBV4-2
J gene: TRBJ2-6
D gene: -
CDR3 protein: CVRSQELSYGANILTF
CDR3 DNA: TGTGTCAGGAGCCAAGAGTTGAGTTATGGGGCCAACATCCTGACTTTC

clone size: few
V gene: TRBV4-1
J gene: TRBJ1-2
D gene: -
CDR3 protein: CARSQGRGPNYGYTF
CDR3 DNA: TGCGCTAGGAGTCAAGGACGGGGACCTAACTATGGCTACACCTTC